The 20 T cell receptor beta chains given below trace back to one sample, sequenced in a study of T cells in Graves' hyperthyroidism and ophthalmopathy. TCR beta CDR3 regions were amplified from RNA. Primed by the HTBI set, a first-round RT-PCR was run on the TCR CDR3. A single record per CDR3 protein comes from TCRdb applying MiXCR to the multiplex PCR reads. The data hold 250,000 to 300,000 distinct CDR3 sequences, with approximately 18% observed a single time. Sequencing was carried out using blood. The source of these receptors is a middle-aged man with Graves' ophthalmopathy.

At least ten counts were recorded for this clonotype. The rearrangement joins TRBV3-1 to TRBJ2-7, with 11 bases matching TRBD2. This CDR3 contains 14 residues. Germline CDR1 is LGHDT and CDR2 is YNNKEL (reference sequence). The junction had 2 bases not matched to a gene; V was cut back by 4 bases and J by 3 bases. The CDR3 reads CASSPGLAGYEQYF. In nucleotides, the CDR3 is TGTGCCAGCAGCCCTGGACTAGCGGGCTACGAGCAGTACTTC.

This rearrangement joins TRBV11-2 to TRBJ2-7; no clear D. The CDR3 consists of 16 residues. Trimming cost V 2 bases and J 1 base, with 15 bases left between them. Germline loops: CDR1 SGHAT, CDR2 FQNNGV. CDR3 amino acids: CASSLRLFELSYEQYF. CDR3 bases: TGTGCCAGCAGCTTACGGCTCTTCGAATTATCCTACGAGCAGTACTTC.

This clonotype was seen many times. The genes are TRBV6-6 and TRBJ2-1; TRBD2 agrees at 10 bases. Trimming removed 0 bases from V and 5 bases from J; junction bases left unmatched: 1. Germline CDR1 and CDR2: MNHNY and SVGAGI (reference sequence). This CDR3 contains 15 residues. The CDR3 DNA follows: TGTGCCAGCAGTTACTCTGGACTAGCGGACAATGAGCAGTTCTTC. It translates to CASSYSGLADNEQFF.

This clonotype was observed at least ten times. This chain links TRBV6-1 with TRBJ2-1; weak D call: TRBD1 (7 bases). Germline V gene sequence: CDR1 MNHNS, CDR2 SASEGT. The germline V and J ends were trimmed by 5 bases and 6 bases, with 17 bases remaining between them. The CDR3 spans 15 residues. CDR3 DNA sequence: TGTGCCAGCAGTTACGGAGGGGGCGGAGGCAATGAGCAGTTCTTC. Amino acids: CASSYGGGGGNEQFF.

This clonotype showed up many times. The chain employs TRBV15 and TRBJ1-4, with D perhaps matching TRBD1 (6 bases). Trimming shortened V by 0 bases and J by 10 bases, and 21 bases separated the two germline ends. Germline CDR1 is LNHNV and CDR2 is YYDKDF (reference sequence). CDR3 length: 17 amino acids. In DNA, the CDR3 is TGTGCCACCAGCAGAGATCAAAGCTCGATAAGGACAGTAAAACTGTTTTTT. Protein sequence: CATSRDQSSIRTVKLFF.

This clonotype was observed a handful of times. CDR3 in amino acids: CAISESYSGRVYEQYF. The CDR3 bases are TGTGCCATCAGTGAGTCATACAGCGGGAGAGTCTACGAGCAGTACTTC. The gene calls are TRBV10-3 and TRBJ2-7; TRBD2 matches at 8 bases. The CDR3 is 16 residues long. The trim removed 0 bases at V and 3 bases at J, leaving 7 bases unmatched. Looked up from germline, CDR1 is ENHRY and CDR2 is SYGVKD.

This clonotype was counted ten times or more. V usage is TRBV11-2 and J usage is TRBJ2-1, with TRBD1 matching 9 bases. The CDR3 length is 15 residues. CDR1 is SGHAT, CDR2 FQNNGV, per germline. V was clipped by 4 bases and J by 1 base; unmatched bases: 2. The CDR3 DNA is TGTGCCAGCAGCTCCGGGACAGGGTCCTACAATGAGCAGTTCTTC. Translated: CASSSGTGSYNEQFF.

V usage is TRBV5-8 and J usage is TRBJ1-1; D gene uncertain. Trimming took off 4 bases at V and 7 bases at J, with 14 bases between the two ends. CDR1 is SGHTS and CDR2 is YDEGEE in the germline V gene. The CDR3 runs 13 residues. DNA of the CDR3: TGTGCCAGCAGCCTTGCCCGACGCAGTGAAGCTTTCTTT. This codes for CASSLARRSEAFF.

This clonotype has only one observation. J is TRBJ2-1 and V is TRBV12-3 or TRBV12-4; 14 bases agree with TRBD2. V lost 6 bases and J lost 7; bases outside the gene matches: 11. The CDR3 totals 17 residues. The CDR3 sequence: CASSQTRGLAGANEQFF. The CDR3 nucleotides are TGTGCCAGCAGCCAGACCCGGGGACTAGCGGGAGCGAATGAGCAGTTCTTC.

This clonotype was seen a few times. The chain carries TRBV30 and TRBJ1-5, with D unresolved. The CDR3 contains 15 residues. V was clipped by 0 bases and J by 0 bases, with 9 bases between them. Germline CDR1 and CDR2: GTSNPN and SVGIG (reference sequence). In DNA form, the CDR3 reads TGTGCCTGGAGTGTGGATCACTTTAGCAATCAGCCCCAGCATTTT. This encodes CAWSVDHFSNQPQHF.

The V gene is TRBV9, the J gene TRBJ2-1; 7 bases align to TRBD2. CDR3 length: 14 amino acids. V lost 4 bases and J lost 5; bases outside the gene matches: 6. The germline V gene encodes CDR1 SGDLS and CDR2 YYNGEE. CDR3 amino acids: CASSQMGGNNEQFF. The DNA of the CDR3 is TGTGCCAGCAGCCAGATGGGAGGGAACAATGAGCAGTTCTTC.

This clonotype was picked up many times. The CDR3 DNA follows: TGCGCCAGCAGCCCACAGGGAGGGGGCGATTCACCCCTCCACTTT. As protein: CASSPQGGGDSPLHF. This sequence joins TRBV5-1 and TRBJ1-6, with TRBD1 identical over 7 bases. The CDR3 runs 15 residues. V shed 4 bases, J shed 8 bases, and the junction held 9 bases outside the gene matches. Germline CDR1 is SGHRS and CDR2 is YFSETQ.

V gene TRBV6-5 combines with J gene TRBJ2-7, with 7 bases identical to TRBD1. This CDR3 is built from 13 residues. CDR1 is MNHEY, CDR2 SVGAGI, per germline. J lost 5 bases, V lost 4 bases, and 5 bases had no gene match. The CDR3 sequence is CASSWTGFDEQYF. The CDR3 DNA reads as TGTGCCAGCAGTTGGACAGGATTCGACGAGCAGTACTTC.

The sample holds many counts of this clonotype. The chain couples TRBV2 to TRBJ1-5; TRBD1 might be the D (6 bases). Germline CDR1 reads SNHLY; CDR2 reads FYNNEI. The CDR3 extends over 13 amino acids. Trimming cost V 6 bases and J 4 bases, with 10 bases left between them. CDR3 nucleotides: TGTGCCAGCAGATGGACAGAAAATCAGCCCCAGCATTTT. This sequence encodes CASRWTENQPQHF. Complete variable domain (other parts from reference TRBV2 and TRBJ1-5): EPEVTQTPSHQVTQMGQEVILRCVPISNHLYFYWYRQILGQKVEFLVSFYNNEISEKSEIFDDQFSVERPDGSNFTLKIRSTKLEDSAMYFCASRWTENQPQHFGDGTRLSIL.

V gene TRBV6-1 combines with J gene TRBJ1-1; unclear D gene. Germline lookup yields CDR1 MNHNS and CDR2 SASEGT. Trimming cost V 2 bases and J 6 bases, with 7 bases left between them. The CDR3 has 12 amino acids. The CDR3: CASSERTAEAFF. The CDR3 nucleotides read TGTGCCAGCAGTGAAAGAACAGCTGAAGCTTTCTTT.

The rearrangement joins TRBV6-1 to TRBJ1-4, with TRBD1 matching over 9 bases. Trimming at V came to 6 bases and at J to 7 bases, leaving 3 bases not matched to a gene. The germline CDR1 and CDR2 sequences are MNHNS and SASEGT. This CDR3 contains 13 residues. The CDR3 loop is CASRGTGSEKLFF. The CDR3 bases are TGTGCCAGCAGGGGGACAGGGTCTGAAAAACTGTTTTTT.

The gene calls are TRBV2 and TRBJ2-1; 9 positions agree with TRBD1. J lost 0 bases, V lost 3 bases, and 6 bases had no gene match. Germline V gene lookup returns CDR1 SNHLY and CDR2 FYNNEI. CDR3 length: 17 amino acids. CDR3 residues: CASSDYRGRSSYNEQFF. CDR3 nucleotides: TGTGCCAGCAGTGATTACAGGGGGCGGAGCTCCTACAATGAGCAGTTCTTC.

Turning to this clonotype: Possible read error: a much larger clone is one base away. The V call is TRBV27, the J call TRBJ2-2; 7 nucleotides line up with TRBD2. This CDR3 has 15 residues. V dropped 6 bases and J dropped 1; count of bases not matched to a gene: 5. The germline gives CDR1 MNHEY, CDR2 SMNVEV (reference sequence). The CDR3 DNA is TGTGCCAGCAGCACCGCTAGCGGGAACACCGGGGAGCTGTTTTTT. Amino acid sequence: CASSTASGNTGELFF.

This clonotype was counted many times. The V gene is TRBV3-1, the J gene TRBJ2-3; D is perhaps TRBD2 (6 bases). The CDR3 runs to 14 residues. V lost 4 bases, J lost 4 bases, and 12 bases lay in between. CDR1 and CDR2 (germline): LGHDT, YNNKEL (reference sequence). CDR3 region: CASSPQLASDTQYF. The CDR3, as DNA: TGTGCCAGCAGCCCCCAACTAGCTTCAGATACGCAGTATTTT.

The table lists this clonotype with many counts. J is TRBJ2-5 and V is TRBV20-1; D remains unclear. The V end was cut by 0 bases, the J end by 1 base, with 9 bases between. Looked up from germline, CDR1 is DFQATT and CDR2 is SNEGSKA (reference sequence). The CDR3 totals 14 residues. CDR3 protein: CSARDPDGQETQYF. CDR3 coding DNA: TGCAGTGCTAGAGATCCCGACGGCCAAGAGACCCAGTACTTC.